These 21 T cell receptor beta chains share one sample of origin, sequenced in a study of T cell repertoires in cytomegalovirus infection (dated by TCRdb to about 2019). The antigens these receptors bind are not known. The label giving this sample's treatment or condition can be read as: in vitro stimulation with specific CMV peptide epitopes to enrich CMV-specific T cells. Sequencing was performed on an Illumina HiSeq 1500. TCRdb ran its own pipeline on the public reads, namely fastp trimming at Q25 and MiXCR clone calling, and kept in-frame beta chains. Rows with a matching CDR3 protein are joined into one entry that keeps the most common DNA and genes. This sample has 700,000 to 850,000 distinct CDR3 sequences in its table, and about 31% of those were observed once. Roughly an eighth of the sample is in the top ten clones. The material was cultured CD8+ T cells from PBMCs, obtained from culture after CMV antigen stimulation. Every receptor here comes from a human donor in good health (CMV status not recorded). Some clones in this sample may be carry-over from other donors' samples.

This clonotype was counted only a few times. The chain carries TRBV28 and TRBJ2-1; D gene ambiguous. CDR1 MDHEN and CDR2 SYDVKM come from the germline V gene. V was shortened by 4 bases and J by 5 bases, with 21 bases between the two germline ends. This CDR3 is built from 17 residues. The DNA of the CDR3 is TGTGCCAGCAGTTCATACCGTCAAGGAATCTACGACAATGAGCAGTTCTTC. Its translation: CASSSYRQGIYDNEQFF. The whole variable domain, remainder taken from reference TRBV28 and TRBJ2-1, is DVKVTQSSRYLVKRTGEKVFLECVQDMDHENMFWYRQDPGLGLRLIYFSYDVKMKEKGDIPEGYSVSREKKERFSLILESASTNQTSMYLCASSSYRQGIYDNEQFFGPGTRLTVL.

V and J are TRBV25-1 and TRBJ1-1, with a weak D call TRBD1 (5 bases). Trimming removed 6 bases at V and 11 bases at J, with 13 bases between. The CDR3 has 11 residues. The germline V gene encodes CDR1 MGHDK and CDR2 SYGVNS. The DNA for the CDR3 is TGTGCCAGCAGAGAGGGGCTGCTCGCTTTCTTT. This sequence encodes CASREGLLAFF. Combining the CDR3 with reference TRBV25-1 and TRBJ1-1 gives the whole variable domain EADIYQTPRYLVIGTGKKITLECSQTMGHDKMYWYQQDPGMELHLIHYSYGVNSTEKGDLSSESTVSRIRTEHFPLTLESARPSHTSQYLCASREGLLAFFGQGTRLTVV.

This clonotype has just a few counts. The CDR3 here is CASSQASGGAGNEQFF. In DNA form, the CDR3 reads TGCGCCAGCAGCCAAGCCAGCGGGGGGGCCGGCAATGAGCAGTTCTTC. The chain links TRBV4-3 to TRBJ2-1; TRBD2 matches at 10 bases. Germline CDR1 is LGHNA and CDR2 is YSLEER. The CDR3 loop spans 16 amino acids. Trimming cost V 1 base and J 6 bases; bases outside gene matches: 6.

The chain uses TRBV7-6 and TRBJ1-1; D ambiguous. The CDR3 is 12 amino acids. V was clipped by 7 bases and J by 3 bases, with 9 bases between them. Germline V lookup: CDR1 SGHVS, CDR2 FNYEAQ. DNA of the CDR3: TGTGCCAGCACCCCGGCGTACACTGAAGCTTTCTTT. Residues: CASTPAYTEAFF.

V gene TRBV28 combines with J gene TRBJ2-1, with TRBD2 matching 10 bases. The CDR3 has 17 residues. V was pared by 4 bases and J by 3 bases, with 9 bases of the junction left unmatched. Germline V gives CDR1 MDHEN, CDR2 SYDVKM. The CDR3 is CASSSLTSGEYYNEQFF. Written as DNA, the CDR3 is TGTGCCAGCAGTTCATTAACTAGCGGGGAGTACTACAATGAGCAGTTCTTC. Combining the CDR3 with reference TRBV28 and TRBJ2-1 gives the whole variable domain DVKVTQSSRYLVKRTGEKVFLECVQDMDHENMFWYRQDPGLGLRLIYFSYDVKMKEKGDIPEGYSVSREKKERFSLILESASTNQTSMYLCASSSLTSGEYYNEQFFGPGTRLTVL.

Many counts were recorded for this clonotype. The CDR3 sequence is CASSPREAGNSPLHF. The CDR3, as DNA: TGTGCCAGCAGCCCCCGGGAGGCTGGTAATTCACCCCTCCACTTT. The chain is built from TRBV7-6 and TRBJ1-6; D remains ambiguous. V was clipped by 5 bases and J by 6 bases, with 14 bases between them. The CDR3 extends over 15 amino acids. Germline CDR1 SGHVS, CDR2 FNYEAQ.

In nucleotides, the CDR3 is TGTGCCAGCAGCTCCGTAGGGATTGAAGCTTTCTTT. It translates to CASSSVGIEAFF. V gene TRBV7-9 combines with J gene TRBJ1-1; D unclear. Germline V gene sequence: CDR1 SEHNR, CDR2 FQNEAQ (reference sequence). The CDR3 consists of 12 residues. The V end lost 4 bases, the J end lost 7 bases, and 10 bases lay between the germline ends.

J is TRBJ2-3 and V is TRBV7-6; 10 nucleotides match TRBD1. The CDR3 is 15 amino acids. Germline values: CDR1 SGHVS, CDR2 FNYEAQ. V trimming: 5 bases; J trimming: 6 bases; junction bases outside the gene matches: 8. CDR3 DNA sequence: TGTGCCAGCAGCATGACAGGGGGCAGGGGGGATACGCAGTATTTT. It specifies CASSMTGGRGDTQYF.

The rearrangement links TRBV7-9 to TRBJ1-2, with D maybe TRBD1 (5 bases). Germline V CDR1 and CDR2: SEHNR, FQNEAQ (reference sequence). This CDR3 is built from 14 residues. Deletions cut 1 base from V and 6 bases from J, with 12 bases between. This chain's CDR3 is CASSLGGGANGYTF. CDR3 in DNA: TGTGCCAGCAGCTTAGGAGGCGGGGCGAATGGCTACACCTTC.

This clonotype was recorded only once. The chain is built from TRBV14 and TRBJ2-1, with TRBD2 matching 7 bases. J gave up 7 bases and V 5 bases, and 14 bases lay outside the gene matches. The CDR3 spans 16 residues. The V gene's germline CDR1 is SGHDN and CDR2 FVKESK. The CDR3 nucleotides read TGTGCCAGCAGCTACTCAGCGGGGACCCCTCGGAATGAGCAGTTCTTC. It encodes CASSYSAGTPRNEQFF.

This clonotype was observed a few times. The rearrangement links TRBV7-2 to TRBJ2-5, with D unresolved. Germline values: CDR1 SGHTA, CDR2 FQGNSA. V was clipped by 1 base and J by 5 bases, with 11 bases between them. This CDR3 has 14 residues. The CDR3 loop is CASSLGVQGETQYF. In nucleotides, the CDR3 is TGTGCCAGCAGCTTAGGGGTCCAAGGTGAGACCCAGTACTTC. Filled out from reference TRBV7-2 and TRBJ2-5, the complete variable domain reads GAGVSQSPSNKVTEKGKDVELRCDPISGHTALYWYRQSLGQGLEFLIYFQGNSAPDKSGLPSDRFSAERTGGSVSTLTIQRTQQEDSAVYLCASSLGVQGETQYFGPGTRLLVL.

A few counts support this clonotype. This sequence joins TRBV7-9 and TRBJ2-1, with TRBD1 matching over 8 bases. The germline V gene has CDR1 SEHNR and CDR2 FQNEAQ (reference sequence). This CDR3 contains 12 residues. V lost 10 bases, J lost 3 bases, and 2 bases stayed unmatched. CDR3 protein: CAIQGGYNEQFF. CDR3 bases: TGTGCCATACAGGGGGGCTACAATGAGCAGTTCTTC.

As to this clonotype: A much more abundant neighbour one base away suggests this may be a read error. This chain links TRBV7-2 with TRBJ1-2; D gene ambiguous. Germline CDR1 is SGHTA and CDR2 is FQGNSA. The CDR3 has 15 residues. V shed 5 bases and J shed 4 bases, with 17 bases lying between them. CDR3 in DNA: TGTGCCAGCAGCCCCCTGGGAGGGCAAAGCTATGGCTACACCTTC. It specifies CASSPLGGQSYGYTF.

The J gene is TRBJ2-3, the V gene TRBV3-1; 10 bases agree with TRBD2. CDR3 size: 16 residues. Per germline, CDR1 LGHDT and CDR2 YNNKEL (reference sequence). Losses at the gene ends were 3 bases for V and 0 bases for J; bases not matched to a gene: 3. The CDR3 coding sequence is TGTGCCAGCAGCCACCTAGCGGGGGTTAGCACAGATACGCAGTATTTT. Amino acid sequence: CASSHLAGVSTDTQYF.

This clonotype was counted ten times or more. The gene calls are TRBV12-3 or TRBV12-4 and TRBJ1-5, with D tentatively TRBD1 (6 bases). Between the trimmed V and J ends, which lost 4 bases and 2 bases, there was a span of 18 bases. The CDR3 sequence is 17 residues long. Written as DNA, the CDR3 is TGTGCCAGCAGTTCCATGGGGGGGCGGAAGGGCAATCAGCCCCAGCATTTT. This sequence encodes CASSSMGGRKGNQPQHF.

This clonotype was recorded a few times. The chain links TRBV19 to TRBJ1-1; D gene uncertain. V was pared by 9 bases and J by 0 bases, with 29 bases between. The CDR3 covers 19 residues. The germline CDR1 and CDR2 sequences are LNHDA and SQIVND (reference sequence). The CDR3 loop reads CASGSSPYSPRFMNTEAFF. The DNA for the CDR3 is TGTGCCAGCGGGTCGAGCCCATATTCCCCTCGCTTCATGAACACTGAAGCTTTCTTT.

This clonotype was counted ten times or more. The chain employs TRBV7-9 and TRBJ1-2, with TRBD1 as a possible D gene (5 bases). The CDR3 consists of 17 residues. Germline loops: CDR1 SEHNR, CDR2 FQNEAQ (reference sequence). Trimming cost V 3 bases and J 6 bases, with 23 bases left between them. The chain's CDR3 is CASSLPSNRDGRNGYTF. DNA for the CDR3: TGTGCCAGCAGCTTGCCTTCAAACCGGGACGGAAGGAATGGCTACACCTTC. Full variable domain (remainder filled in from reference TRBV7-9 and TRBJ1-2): DTGVSQNPRHKITKRGQNVTFRCDPISEHNRLYWYRQTLGQGPEFLTYFQNEAQLEKSRLLSDRFSAERPKGSFSTLEIQRTEQGDSAMYLCASSLPSNRDGRNGYTFGSGTRLTVV.

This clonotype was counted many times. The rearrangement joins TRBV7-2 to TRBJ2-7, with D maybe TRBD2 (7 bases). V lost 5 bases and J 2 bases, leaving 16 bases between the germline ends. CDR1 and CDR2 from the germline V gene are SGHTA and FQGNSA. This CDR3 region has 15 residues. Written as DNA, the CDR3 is TGTGCCAGCAGCGCGAGGGAGGGGGTGACCTACGAGCAGTACGTC. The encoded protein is CASSAREGVTYEQYV.

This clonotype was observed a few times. DNA for the CDR3: TGTGCCAGTAGTATGGGACTAGAAGGGTATGAGCAGTTCTTC. Its translation: CASSMGLEGYEQFF. V usage is TRBV19 and J usage is TRBJ2-1; TRBD2 aligns across 8 bases. The CDR3 spans 14 residues. Germline V gives CDR1 LNHDA, CDR2 SQIVND (reference sequence). Unmatched junction bases numbered 6, after V lost 3 bases and J lost 8 bases.

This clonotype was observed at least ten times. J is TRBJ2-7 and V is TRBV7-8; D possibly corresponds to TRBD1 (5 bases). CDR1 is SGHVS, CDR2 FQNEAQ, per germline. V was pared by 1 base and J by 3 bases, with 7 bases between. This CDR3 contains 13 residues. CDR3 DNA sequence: TGTGCCAGCAGCTTAGAAACAGGCTACGAGCAGTACTTC. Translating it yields CASSLETGYEQYF.

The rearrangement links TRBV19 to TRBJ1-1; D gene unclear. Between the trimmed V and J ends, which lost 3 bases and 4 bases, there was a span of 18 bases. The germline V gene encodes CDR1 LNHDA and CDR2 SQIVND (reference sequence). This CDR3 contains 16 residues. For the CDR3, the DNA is TGTGCCAGTAGTATCTCGAGGGTTGGATGGGGCACTGAAGCTTTCTTT. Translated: CASSISRVGWGTEAFF.